This T cell receptor beta chain was recorded in a study of OX40 agonist ivuxolimab in advanced cancers. As for the study more broadly: Ivuxolimab was an agonistic, fully human IgG2 monoclonal antibody directed against OX40 (CD134), a costimulatory receptor. Intravenous ivuxolimab was administered to patients every 2 weeks at six dose levels: 0.01, 0.1, 0.3, 1.5, 3 and 10 mg/kg. Among the approximately 50 dose-escalation patients, approximately 20 had hepatocellular carcinoma, roughly 15 melanoma, 9 renal cell carcinoma and 9 head and neck cancer. In the dose-escalation cohort, 65% to 85% of patients were male, and the mean age was 60 years with a range of roughly 20 to 79. Prior anti-PD-1, anti-PD-L1 or anti-CTLA-4 therapy was permitted, and approximately 39% of dose-escalation patients had received checkpoint inhibitors. Partial responses occurred in three dose-escalation patients: two with cutaneous melanoma and one with hepatocellular carcinoma. The purpose of peripheral TCRbeta sequencing was to test whether ivuxolimab changed TCR sequence diversity and led to clonal T-cell expansion. The paper describes the monotherapy dose-escalation part (N ≈ 52 patients) of the phase I trial of ivuxolimab. General findings and caveats noted by the study authors: Low levels of normalized T-cell clonal expansion were also shown by some nonresponding patients. Antigen specificity was not determined for the clonally expanded peripheral T cells. After ivuxolimab, CD8+ T cells had more expanded clones than CD4+ T cells on average. At doses from 0.1 to 3.0 mg/kg, clonal expansion was seen in both CD4+ and CD8+ blood T cells between baseline and week 6. In partial responders in the 0.1-3.0 mg/kg groups, normalized peripheral clonal expansion was found to be among the lowest, especially among CD8+ T cells.

As concerns this clone: What this receptor recognizes is not known. Per-base quality was not reported, and no clone a single base away is much larger than it. Additional DNA sequences in this sample encode the identical CDR3.

The trial excluded patients who had a history of autoimmune disease or were on systemic immunosuppression. Peripheral blood for TCR sequencing was collected from all dose cohorts at baseline, on cycle 4 day 1, and on cycle 7 day 1. Samples were obtained from an open-label, multicenter, first-in-human phase I dose-escalation trial of ivuxolimab. The trial enrolled adults with locally advanced or metastatic head and neck squamous cell, hepatocellular, melanoma or renal cell carcinoma. Before TCR sequencing, CD4+ and CD8+ T cells were separately sorted from peripheral blood. Genomic DNA was extracted from sorted cells for sequencing of the TCRbeta CDR3 region. TCRbeta CDR3 regions were sequenced using the immunoSEQ Assay. TCRdb mirrors the immuneACCESS table, restricted to in-frame sequences. Some clones are absent from its copies; in checked studies, under half trace to an unresolved V gene, and the reason for the others is unknown. The sample includes under 85,000 clones, with around 86% observed a single time. The ten largest clones take up 1.5% to 2% of the sample.

From cysteine to phenylalanine, the CDR3 is 13 amino acids long. The retained sequence is limited to the CDR3, 39 bases, with the frame set at the first base. Trimming takes 0 bases from V and 3 bases from J, and the germline ends sit 4 bases apart. The germline V gene specifies SGHTA as CDR1 and FQGNSA as CDR2. The V gene is TRBV7-2 and the J gene is TRBJ2-3, with the D gene too uncertain to name. The TCR was taken from an adult with an advanced solid tumor such as melanoma, head and neck, liver or kidney cancer. The source was CD4+ or CD8+ T cells sorted from blood, collected in a trial of the OX40 agonist ivuxolimab. The DNA sequence is TGTGCCAGCAGCTTAGCCCGGACAGATACGCAGTATTTT. This yields the protein CASSLARTDTQYF.